The clone carrying this TCR beta chain was observed a handful of times. No antigen is known for it. Documented treatment: oral pan-JAK inhibitor, 5-10 mg twice daily. Extracted RNA was reverse transcribed, and the resulting cDNA served as sequencing template. This table comes from immunoSEQ multiplex PCR, and its TCRdb copy is limited to in-frame clones, with some not included. The sample carries 150,000 to 200,000 clones, just over 65% recorded once. This sample was taken from a study of CD8+ T cells in alopecia areata. Study-level background: At a dose of 5 to 10 mg twice daily, oral tofacitinib was given to treated patients.

Trimming cost V 4 bases and J 5 bases; bases outside gene matches: 2. Germline CDR1 and CDR2: SGHNT and YYREEE (reference sequence). The CDR3 contains 14 residues. General study results and limits: Because one nonresponder was included, the link of baseline CD8+ expansion to response is considered uncertain. Greater clonality was observed in lesional scalp samples, especially alopecia totalis/universalis, versus normal scalp. Scalp clonality decreased significantly with tofacitinib, and so did expanded CD8+ clones among the top 100.

Sample: CD4+ T cells sorted from blood, taken at week 4, from a patient treated with tofacitinib. This chain joins TRBV5-4 and TRBJ2-2; 10 nucleotides line up with TRBD1. This receptor was obtained from a human donor with alopecia areata. The CDR3 loop is CASSDRGRTGELFF. The CDR3, as DNA: TGTGCCAGCAGCGACAGGGGGCGTACCGGGGAGCTGTTTTTT.